This TCR beta chain was identified during a study of cytomegalovirus exposure and HLA in healthy donors. At the level of the study: Earlier sequencing of 150 million to 200 million T cells yielded around 100 million unique TCR beta sequences. Broader study findings: Analysis was carried out at a later point, and it linked a missense DCLRE1C variant to TCR beta V- and J-gene trimming.

Remarks on this clone: Its target is not known.

The PCR made use of 60 Vbeta and 13 Jbeta primers. Profiled with immunoSEQ multiplex PCR; TCRdb holds only in-frame clones, not every one. The table lists 72,000 or so clones, about 75% of them singletons. Material: PBMCs. The sequence was collected from a woman in her 30s in good health and CMV-seropositive.

CDR3 in amino acids: CASSLPPRETQYF. Here the CDR3 DNA reads TGTGCCAGCAGTTTACCTCCCCGGGAGACCCAGTACTTC. The V gene is TRBV28, the J gene TRBJ2-5; no reliable D call. The germline CDR1 and CDR2 sequences are MDHEN and SYDVKM. V was pared by 2 bases and J by 5 bases, with 9 bases between. The length of the CDR3 is 13 residues.